Below, one T cell receptor (beta chain) is given with its context. This sample is drawn from a study of T cell changes during pregnancy in multiple sclerosis. The ends were cut back, 3 bases at V and 0 bases at J, with 11 bases in the middle. Germline values: CDR1 LNHDA, CDR2 SQIVND (reference sequence). The CDR3 has 15 residues. The assay was immunoSEQ multiplex PCR, and TCRdb's table has in-frame clones only and misses some. The sample records tens of thousands of clones, 92% being singletons. The chain links TRBV19 to TRBJ1-1; D is unresolved. The source material was CD4+ T cells from peripheral blood mononuclear cells, sampled in the second trimester of pregnancy. This receptor was taken from a female donor with multiple sclerosis, enrolled in a pregnancy study. The CDR3 loop is CASSIQNRLNTEAFF. Here the CDR3 DNA reads TGTGCCAGTAGTATTCAAAACAGATTGAACACTGAAGCTTTCTTT.